This T cell receptor (beta chain) was retrieved from a study of low-dose radiotherapy and immunotherapy resistance in tumors. This clonotype came up many times. cDNA synthesis used a TRAV/TRBV-specific primer set for both chains. The authors ran 15 to 25 PCR cycles to amplify TCRs with a constant-region primer and V-primer adapter. After the mRNA was isolated, it was amplified using in vitro transcription. TCRdb re-called the reads with MiXCR, one entry per CDR3 protein. This table has roughly 100,000 distinct CDR3 sequences, less than 25% appearing once. Described time point: after trial treatment. The treatment was: LDRT plus nivolumab, ipilimumab, low-dose cyclophosphamide and aspirin (RACIN trial). The CDR3 spans 14 residues. CDR1 DFQATT and CDR2 SNEGSKA come from the germline V gene (reference sequence). Trimming pared 0 bases from V and 4 bases from J, leaving 10 bases between.

The chain couples TRBV20-1 to TRBJ2-1; possibly TRBD2 for D (7 bases). This TCR was sampled from a male donor with prostate cancer. Sequenced material: PBMCs, taken after low-dose radiotherapy plus immunotherapy. The CDR3 DNA is TGCAGTGCTAGAGAAGGGGGGGAGTACAATGAGCAGTTCTTC. Its translation: CSAREGGEYNEQFF.